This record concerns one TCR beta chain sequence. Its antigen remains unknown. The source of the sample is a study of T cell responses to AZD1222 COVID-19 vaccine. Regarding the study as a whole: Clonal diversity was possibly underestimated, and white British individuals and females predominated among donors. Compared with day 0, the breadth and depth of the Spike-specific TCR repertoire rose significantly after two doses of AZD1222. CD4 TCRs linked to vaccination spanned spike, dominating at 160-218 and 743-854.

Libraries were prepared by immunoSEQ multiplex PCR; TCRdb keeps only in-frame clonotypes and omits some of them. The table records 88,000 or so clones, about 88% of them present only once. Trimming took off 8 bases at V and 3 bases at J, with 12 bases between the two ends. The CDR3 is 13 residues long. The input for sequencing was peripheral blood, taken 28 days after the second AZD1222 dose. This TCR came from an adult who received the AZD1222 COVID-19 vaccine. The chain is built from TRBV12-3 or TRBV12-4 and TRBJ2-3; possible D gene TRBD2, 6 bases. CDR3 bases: TGTGCCAGCGGAGGGTCGAGGACAGATACGCAGTATTTT. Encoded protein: CASGGSRTDTQYF.